The clone carrying this T cell receptor (beta chain) showed up just a few times. These data are taken from a study of beta chain features in type 1 diabetes. At the level of the study: Patient and healthy donor groups were alike in age, gender and cell yields.

Expressed TCRB transcripts were sequenced because the isolated RNA had all been reverse transcribed beforehand. The method was immunoSEQ multiplex PCR; TCRdb's version includes in-frame clones alone and lacks a portion of them. The sample lists around 200,000 clones, 13% seen once, with 0.62% in the top ten. The germline V gene has CDR1 SNHLY and CDR2 FYNNEI. V trimming: 8 bases; J trimming: 5 bases; junction bases outside the gene matches: 4. The CDR3 extends over 12 amino acids. This TCR came from a young woman in good health. The rearrangement joins TRBV2 to TRBJ1-2; the match to TRBD1 covers 8 bases. What was sequenced was central memory CD4+ T cells from blood. The CDR3 sequence: CASVDRGYGYTF. The CDR3 nucleotides are TGTGCCAGCGTTGACAGGGGATATGGCTACACCTTC. Full variable domain (missing parts from reference TRBV2 and TRBJ1-2): EPEVTQTPSHQVTQMGQEVILRCVPISNHLYFYWYRQILGQKVEFLVSFYNNEISEKSEIFDDQFSVERPDGSNFTLKIRSTKLEDSAMYFCASVDRGYGYTFGSGTRLTVV.